These T cell receptor beta chains were read from a single sample in a study of blood T cell repertoires in COVID-19. Libraries were prepared by immunoSEQ multiplex PCR; TCRdb keeps only in-frame clonotypes and omits some of them. The sample consists of 180,000 or so clones, roughly 87% of them appearing once. Specimen: PBMCs or T cells enriched from blood (not recorded which). Source of these receptors: a man over 45 who had recovered from COVID-19. The CDR3 runs from the conserved cysteine through the conserved F or W. A D gene is named only where the DNA matches it firmly. Clone size is stated in some rows and not others, as once, few, many or a class when expanded.

d_gene	v_gene	j_gene	abundance	CDR3nt	CDR3aa
.	TRBV2	TRBJ2-1	.	TGTGCCAGTACGCGGGCCTCACTCTACAATGAGCAGTTCTTC	CASTRASLYNEQFF
.	TRBV27	TRBJ2-7	.	TGTGCCAGCGGGGTCGGTACAGGGAGGGGGACCTACGAGCAGTACTTC	CASGVGTGRGTYEQYF
TRBD1	TRBV29-1	TRBJ2-1	.	TGCAGCTCACGACAGGGCAGTAGGGATGAGCAGTTCTTC	CSSRQGSRDEQFF
TRBD1	TRBV4-1	TRBJ2-2	.	TGCGCCAGCAGCCAAGTCGGGACAGGGGCAACCGGGGAGCTGTTTTTT	CASSQVGTGATGELFF
TRBD1	TRBV15	TRBJ1-6	.	TGTGCCACCAGCAGTAGGACAGGGCGTAATTCACCCCTCCACTTT	CATSSRTGRNSPLHF
.	TRBV3-1/TRBV3-2	TRBJ2-3	.	TGTGCCAGCAGCCATGCTCAGGCCAGCGGTACGCAGTATTTT	CASSHAQASGTQYF
TRBD1	TRBV6-2/TRBV6-3	TRBJ1-5	.	TGTGCCAGCAGCCCCAGGGGGCGGGATCAGCCCCAGCATTTT	CASSPRGRDQPQHF
.	TRBV5-1	TRBJ1-1	.	TGCGCCAGCAGCTTGAACGGGGGGACTGAAGCTTTCTTT	CASSLNGGTEAFF
TRBD2	TRBV11-2	TRBJ2-7	.	TGTGCCAGCAGCTTAGGGCGGGGGGCGGCCTACGAGCAGTACTTC	CASSLGRGAAYEQYF
.	TRBV27	TRBJ1-5	once	TGTGCCAGCAGTCCTACGAGGTCGGGGGGGCACTTTCAGCCCCAGCATTTT	CASSPTRSGGHFQPQHF
.	TRBV6-2/TRBV6-3	TRBJ2-3	.	TGTGCCAGCAGCCCCAGCCGAATGGGGGCCCCCCCGGATACGCAGTATTTT	CASSPSRMGAPPDTQYF
TRBD1	TRBV18	TRBJ1-4	.	TGTGCCAGCTCACCTTCGGGACAGCAGAATGAAAAACTGTTTTTT	CASSPSGQQNEKLFF
.	TRBV6-6	TRBJ2-3	.	TGTGCCGTCTCACAGGGAGCAGATACGCAGTATTTT	CAVSQGADTQYF
.	TRBV18	TRBJ1-5	.	TGTGCCAGCTCACCGACAGGTCACCAGCCCCAGCATTTT	CASSPTGHQPQHF
.	TRBV18	TRBJ1-1	.	TGTGCCAGCTCACCCCTTGGCGGGGAAGCTTTCTTT	CASSPLGGEAFF
TRBD2	TRBV5-1	TRBJ2-2	.	TGCGCCAGCAACACCGGGACTAGCGGGGGGCCGAACACCGGGGAGCTGTTTTTT	CASNTGTSGGPNTGELFF
TRBD1	TRBV25-1	TRBJ2-7	few	TGTGCCAGCAGTGAGAGACAGGGAGTCTACGAGCAGTACTTC	CASSERQGVYEQYF
TRBD2	TRBV19	TRBJ2-7	.	TGTGCCAGTAGTAGAATTCCGGGACTAGCGGGTGCCTACGAGCAGTACTTC	CASSRIPGLAGAYEQYF
TRBD1	TRBV6-5	TRBJ2-7	.	TGTGCCAGCAGCTATGGGACAGGGGCCTACGAGCAGTACTTC	CASSYGTGAYEQYF
.	TRBV5-4	TRBJ2-7	.	TGTGCCAGCAGCTTGGACAGGGTCCCCTACGAGCAGTACTTC	CASSLDRVPYEQYF
.	TRBV5-1	TRBJ2-2	.	TGCGCCAGCACCACAAATCCTGGGGCGAGGGGGGAGCTGTTTTTT	CASTTNPGARGELFF
TRBD1	TRBV7-2	TRBJ1-2	.	TGTGCCAGCAGCTTATCACAGGGGGATGATGGCTACACCTTC	CASSLSQGDDGYTF
TRBD1	TRBV3-1/TRBV3-2	TRBJ2-7	.	TGTGCCAGCAGCCAAGGTCGACAGGGTCCGCAGTACTTC	CASSQGRQGPQYF
.	TRBV27	TRBJ1-6	few	TGTGCCAGCAGTTTTCAGGGGTGGAATTCACCCCTCCACTTT	CASSFQGWNSPLHF
TRBD1	TRBV4-2	TRBJ2-7	few	TGTGCCAGCAGCCAACAGACAGGGGCCTACGAGCAGTACTTC	CASSQQTGAYEQYF
TRBD2	TRBV20-1	TRBJ2-7	.	TGCAGTGCTAGTTCGCTAGCGGGGAGCTCCTACGAGCAGTACTTC	CSASSLAGSSYEQYF
.	TRBV30	TRBJ1-5	.	TGTGCCTGGAGTAGGGGGAATCAGCCCCAGCATTTT	CAWSRGNQPQHF
TRBD2	TRBV19	TRBJ2-1	.	TGTGCCAGTAGTATCGTAGCGGGAGGTAATGAGCAGTTCTTC	CASSIVAGGNEQFF
.	TRBV27	TRBJ1-5	.	TGTGCCAGCAGTCCACGGGGGACGGCTAGCAATCAGCCCCAGCATTTT	CASSPRGTASNQPQHF
TRBD1	TRBV2	TRBJ2-5	.	TGTGCCAGCATGAAGGACAGGGGCGAAGAGACCCAGTACTTC	CASMKDRGEETQYF
.	TRBV3-1/TRBV3-2	TRBJ1-5	.	TGTGCCAGCAGCCAAGACTGGGGGCAGAATCAGCCCCAGCATTTT	CASSQDWGQNQPQHF
TRBD2	TRBV5-6	TRBJ2-3	.	TGTGCCAGCAGCTTACCGGGACTAGCGGGAGGTCGCACAGATACGCAGTATTTT	CASSLPGLAGGRTDTQYF
.	TRBV5-1	TRBJ1-2	.	TGCGCCAGCAGCTTGGCCCCCGGACTCGGGGGCTACACCTTC	CASSLAPGLGGYTF
.	TRBV14	TRBJ2-2	few	TGTGCCAGCAGCCGTGTGACAGGGAACACCGGGGAGCTGTTTTTT	CASSRVTGNTGELFF
.	TRBV19	TRBJ1-1	.	TGTGCCAGTAGTACGCCCAAGGGGCCGGAGGGCACTGAAGCTTTCTTT	CASSTPKGPEGTEAFF